A single sample gave rise to the 27 T cell receptor beta chains below, sequenced in a study of blood T cell repertoires in COVID-19. Data came from immunoSEQ multiplex PCR; TCRdb stores just in-frame clones and leaves some out. The data hold about 130,000 clones, with around nine tenths observed a single time. The sequenced material came from peripheral blood. These receptors originate from a man aged 60-69 years with COVID-19, enrolled during active disease.

V is TRBV2 and J is TRBJ2-7, with D possibly TRBD1 on 6 matching bases. The CDR3 is 15 amino acids. Germline CDR1 SNHLY, CDR2 FYNNEI. V was cut by 2 bases and J by 3 bases, with 14 bases left in between. CDR3 nucleotides: TGTGCCAGCAGTGAACGAGGACAGAATAGCTACGAGCAGTACTTC. Amino acids: CASSERGQNSYEQYF.

This clone was seen a single time. The V and J genes are TRBV4-3 and TRBJ2-2; 7 bases agree with TRBD2. The germline gives CDR1 LGHNA, CDR2 YSLEER. This CDR3 has 15 amino acids. Germline trimming cut 4 bases from V and 7 bases from J; bases unmatched to any gene: 9. The CDR3 DNA follows: TGCGCCAGCAGCCCGGGGAGGGTACTACTCGGGGAGCTGTTTTTT. Translating it yields CASSPGRVLLGELFF.

The J gene is TRBJ1-3, the V gene TRBV19, with D perhaps TRBD1 (5 bases). Trimming shortened V by 5 bases and J by 1 base, and 9 bases separated the two germline ends. There are 14 residues in the CDR3. The V gene's germline CDR1 is LNHDA and CDR2 SQIVND (reference sequence). The chain's CDR3 is CASSPRQSGNTIYF. DNA for the CDR3: TGTGCCAGTAGTCCCCGACAGTCTGGAAACACCATATATTTT.

The chain joins TRBV5-4 to TRBJ2-1; the D is unclear. Germline V lookup: CDR1 SGHNT, CDR2 YYREEE (reference sequence). Trimming stripped 0 bases from V and 8 bases from J, with 9 bases between. The CDR3 extends over 13 amino acids. The CDR3, as DNA: TGTGCCAGCAGCTTGGCTCCGCGCGATGAGCAGTTCTTC. Translation: CASSLAPRDEQFF. The full variable domain, completed using reference TRBV5-4 and TRBJ2-1, is ETGVTQSPTHLIKTRGQQVTLRCSSQSGHNTVSWYQQALGQGPQFIFQYYREEENGRGNFPPRFSGLQFPNYSSELNVNALELDDSALYLCASSLAPRDEQFFGPGTRLTVL.

The chain couples TRBV27 to TRBJ1-5, with 8 bases that match TRBD1. CDR1 is MNHEY, CDR2 SMNVEV, per germline (reference sequence). V trimming: 5 bases; J trimming: 5 bases; junction bases outside the gene matches: 5. The CDR3 runs 14 residues. The DNA for the CDR3 is TGTGCCAGCAGTCCGGACAGGGAATATCAGCCCCAGCATTTT. This encodes CASSPDREYQPQHF.

The chain employs TRBV13 and TRBJ2-7; TRBD2 agrees at 7 bases. CDR3 length: 17 amino acids. The junction had 13 bases not matched to a gene; V was cut back by 4 bases and J by 1 base. Germline V gene data show CDR1 as PRHDT and CDR2 as FYEKMQ (reference sequence). In DNA, the CDR3 is TGTGCCAGCAGCTCCGGCCGGTCCCGACTAGCTTCCTACGAGCAGTACTTC. It encodes CASSSGRSRLASYEQYF.

This clone was seen a single time. The chain has TRBV9 and TRBJ1-1; D ambiguous. Trimming pared 4 bases from V and 4 bases from J, leaving 14 bases between. This CDR3 is built from 14 residues. Germline assignment: CDR1 SGDLS and CDR2 YYNGEE. CDR3: CASSPRVERTEAFF. The CDR3 DNA sequence: TGTGCCAGCAGCCCCCGGGTAGAGCGCACTGAAGCTTTCTTT.

The chain uses TRBV10-1 and TRBJ2-1; 8 bases fit TRBD2. Germline CDR1 reads WNHNN; CDR2 reads SYGVQD (reference sequence). CDR3 length: 16 residues. The ends lost 0 bases at V and 4 bases at J; junction bases unmatched: 5. CDR3 region: CASSESSGLDYNEQFF. The CDR3 DNA is TGCGCCAGCAGTGAGTCCTCGGGACTAGATTACAATGAGCAGTTCTTC.

This chain links TRBV18 with TRBJ1-1, with D possibly being TRBD1 (5 bases). V gave up 2 bases and J gave up 3 bases, with 7 bases separating them. The CDR3 extends over 13 amino acids. Germline loops: CDR1 KGHSH, CDR2 LQKENI. This CDR3 is CASSPMTDTEAFF. Written as DNA, the CDR3 is TGTGCCAGCTCACCAATGACAGACACTGAAGCTTTCTTT.

On this clone: A junction end diverges from the germline sequence, so it may reflect a read error. This chain joins TRBV2 and TRBJ1-5; tentative D call: TRBD1 (5 bases). Per germline, CDR1 SNHLY and CDR2 FYNNEI. This CDR3 is 14 amino acids long. The CDR3, as DNA: TGTGCCAGCACTGAACGGGGGAAAGGTCAGCCCCAGCATTTT. Its translation: CASTERGKGQPQHF.

The V gene is TRBV5-1, the J gene TRBJ2-6; 8 nucleotides line up with TRBD1. Germline V gives CDR1 SGHRS, CDR2 YFSETQ. V shed 4 bases, J shed 0 bases, and the junction held 9 bases outside the gene matches. The CDR3 totals 18 residues. The CDR3 DNA is TGCGCCAGCAGCGACCGGGACAGGCTTTTCTCTGGGGCCAACGTCCTGACTTTC. It yields the protein CASSDRDRLFSGANVLTF.

The chain combines TRBV6-4 with TRBJ1-1, with D uncertain. CDR1 is MRHNA and CDR2 is SNTAGT in the germline V gene. The CDR3 totals 13 residues. V was cut by 2 bases and J by 2 bases, with 6 bases left in between. The CDR3 region is CASSDLPNTEAFF. In DNA form, the CDR3 reads TGTGCCAGCAGTGACCTTCCTAACACTGAAGCTTTCTTT.

The J gene is TRBJ2-3, the V gene TRBV28, with D possibly being TRBD1 (5 bases). Germline V gives CDR1 MDHEN, CDR2 SYDVKM. Trimming removed 5 bases at V and 2 bases at J, with 14 bases between. The CDR3 extends over 15 amino acids. The CDR3 spells CASSPPSRDTDTQYF. The CDR3 DNA sequence: TGTGCCAGCAGTCCCCCCAGCAGGGACACAGATACGCAGTATTTT.

This rearrangement joins TRBV15 to TRBJ2-5, with a possible D match to TRBD1 (5 bases). The length of the CDR3 is 15 residues. Trimming pared 0 bases from V and 2 bases from J, leaving 10 bases between. Germline CDR1 LNHNV, CDR2 YYDKDF (reference sequence). The CDR3 is CATSRDLAGQETQYF. In nucleotides, the CDR3 is TGTGCCACCAGCAGAGATCTGGCAGGGCAAGAGACCCAGTACTTC. Supplemented by reference TRBV15 and TRBJ2-5, the full variable domain reads DAMVIQNPRYQVTQFGKPVTLSCSQTLNHNVMYWYQQKSSQAPKLLFHYYDKDFNNEADTPDNFQSRRPNTSFCFLDIRSPGLGDTAMYLCATSRDLAGQETQYFGPGTRLLVL.

The chain has TRBV25-1 and TRBJ2-1, with 11 bases matching TRBD2. After removal of 8 bases from V and 8 bases from J, the junction contained 8 bases not matched to a gene. Germline V CDR1 and CDR2: MGHDK, SYGVNS. The length of the CDR3 is 14 residues. DNA for the CDR3: TGTGCCAGCTCTGCTAGCGGGGGGTCCCATGAGCAGTTCTTC. Amino acid sequence: CASSASGGSHEQFF. The full variable domain, in which reference TRBV25-1 and TRBJ2-1 provide the parts outside the CDR3, is EADIYQTPRYLVIGTGKKITLECSQTMGHDKMYWYQQDPGMELHLIHYSYGVNSTEKGDLSSESTVSRIRTEHFPLTLESARPSHTSQYLCASSASGGSHEQFFGPGTRLTVL.

V usage is TRBV5-1 and J usage is TRBJ1-1; no firm D call. CDR3 size: 14 residues. Germline assignment: CDR1 SGHRS and CDR2 YFSETQ. V lost 0 bases to trimming and J lost 2 bases, with 8 bases between them. This CDR3 is CASSLAAVNTEAFF. CDR3 nucleotides: TGCGCCAGCAGCTTGGCCGCAGTAAACACTGAAGCTTTCTTT. Variable domain in full (rest from reference TRBV5-1 and TRBJ1-1): KAGVTQTPRYLIKTRGQQVTLSCSPISGHRSVSWYQQTPGQGLQFLFEYFSETQRNKGNFPGRFSGRQFSNSRSEMNVSTLELGDSALYLCASSLAAVNTEAFFGQGTRLTVV.

The V and J genes are TRBV2 and TRBJ2-3; 11 nucleotides agree with TRBD1. This CDR3 contains 19 residues. Looked up from germline, CDR1 is SNHLY and CDR2 is FYNNEI. J gave up 0 bases and V 5 bases, and 13 bases lay outside the gene matches. The DNA for the CDR3 is TGTGCCAGCAGTAAGGACAGGGGGCCGGGGATCCCTAGCACAGATACGCAGTATTTT. Its protein product is CASSKDRGPGIPSTDTQYF.

The chain is built from TRBV3-1 (or the pseudogene TRBV3-2) and TRBJ2-7, with 9 bases that match TRBD2. With V trimmed by 6 bases and J by 7 bases, 1 base remained unmatched. The CDR3 length is 11 residues. Looked up from germline, CDR1 is LGHDT and CDR2 is YNNKEL (reference sequence). The CDR3 is CASRLAGEQYF. The DNA for the CDR3 is TGTGCCAGCAGGCTAGCGGGGGAGCAGTACTTC.

CDR3 sequence reads: CASTTGEETQYF. CDR3 coding DNA: TGTGCCAGCACTACAGGAGAGGAGACCCAGTACTTC. The rearrangement links TRBV12-3 or TRBV12-4 to TRBJ2-5; weak D call: TRBD1 (5 bases). CDR3 length: 12 residues. Trimming pared 7 bases from V and 5 bases from J, leaving 11 bases between.

V is TRBV5-1 and J is TRBJ1-2, with a possible D match to TRBD1 (6 bases). The germline V and J ends were trimmed by 7 bases and 6 bases, with 16 bases remaining between them. Per germline, CDR1 SGHRS and CDR2 YFSETQ. This CDR3 region has 13 residues. The CDR3 is CASGTLGQNGYTF. DNA of the CDR3: TGCGCCAGCGGGACACTGGGGCAGAATGGCTACACCTTC.

The chain uses TRBV27 and TRBJ1-1, with unresolved D. CDR3 length equals 13 residues. Germline V gene lookup returns CDR1 MNHEY and CDR2 SMNVEV (reference sequence). V was cut by 7 bases and J by 0 bases, with 9 bases left in between. DNA for the CDR3: TGTGCCAGCACTAGGTACCTGAACACTGAAGCTTTCTTT. Amino acids: CASTRYLNTEAFF.

The chain has TRBV14 and TRBJ2-2, with 9 bases lining up with TRBD1. Trimming cost V 6 bases and J 7 bases; bases outside gene matches: 6. The CDR3 contains 14 residues. CDR1 and CDR2 from the germline V gene are SGHDN and FVKESK. The CDR3 spells CASSRDREYGELFF. The CDR3 DNA is TGTGCCAGCAGTCGGGACAGGGAGTACGGGGAGCTGTTTTTT. The complete variable domain, with remaining parts taken from reference TRBV14 and TRBJ2-2, reads EAGVTQFPSHSVIEKGQTVTLRCDPISGHDNLYWYRRVMGKEIKFLLHFVKESKQDESGMPNNRFLAERTGGTYSTLKVQPAELEDSGVYFCASSRDREYGELFFGEGSRLTVL.

The chain is built from TRBV5-1 and TRBJ1-1; a weak D match, TRBD1 (6 bases). V was trimmed by 2 bases and J by 1 base, leaving 12 bases between them. CDR3 length: 15 amino acids. In germline, CDR1 is SGHRS, CDR2 YFSETQ. The chain's CDR3 is CASSFAPGQNTEAFF. For the CDR3, the DNA is TGCGCCAGCAGCTTCGCCCCGGGACAGAACACTGAAGCTTTCTTT.

V and J are TRBV30 and TRBJ1-4, with D possibly TRBD1 on 6 matching bases. Per the germline V gene, CDR1 is GTSNPN and CDR2 is SVGIG (reference sequence). V lost 4 bases and J 3 bases, leaving 15 bases between the germline ends. This CDR3 has 15 residues. CDR3 loop: CAWTSGGFANEKLFF. The CDR3 DNA follows: TGTGCCTGGACGAGTGGGGGCTTCGCTAATGAAAAACTGTTTTTT.

The chain employs TRBV5-1 and TRBJ2-7; tentatively, D is TRBD1 (6 bases). From germline, CDR1 is SGHRS and CDR2 YFSETQ. The V and J ends lost 0 bases and 7 bases respectively, with 17 bases between them. The CDR3 has 15 residues. The CDR3 here is CASSLAEQGVWEQYF. The CDR3 DNA is TGCGCCAGCAGCTTGGCCGAACAGGGTGTATGGGAGCAGTACTTC.

This clone was detected once. The chain uses TRBV5-1 and TRBJ2-1; D may be TRBD1 (6 bases). In germline, CDR1 is SGHRS, CDR2 YFSETQ. The ends were cut back, 3 bases at V and 0 bases at J, with 7 bases in the middle. This CDR3 region has 14 residues. The CDR3 nucleotides read TGCGCCAGCAGCTGGGACAACTCCTACAATGAGCAGTTCTTC. It yields the protein CASSWDNSYNEQFF.

V usage is TRBV5-1 and J usage is TRBJ1-2, with 7 bases fitting TRBD1. The V gene end was trimmed by 4 bases and the J gene end by 0 bases; junction bases not matched to a gene: 6. Per the germline V gene, CDR1 is SGHRS and CDR2 is YFSETQ. This CDR3 is built from 15 residues. Written as DNA, the CDR3 is TGCGCCAGCAGCGTTCAGGGGGAATCTAACTATGGCTACACCTTC. Amino acid sequence: CASSVQGESNYGYTF.